This T cell receptor beta chain was obtained from a study of blood T cell repertoires in COVID-19. The V gene's germline CDR1 is KGHSH and CDR2 LQKENI. The CDR3 length is 11 residues. V lost 6 bases, J lost 5 bases, and 7 bases lay in between. The data were produced by immunoSEQ multiplex PCR, yet TCRdb's version contains in-frame clones alone and is incomplete. The table includes a few hundred thousand clones, 75% to 95% detected once. The rearrangement uses TRBV18 and TRBJ2-5; no reliable D call. Sequencing was performed on peripheral blood. The receptor's source is a woman aged 25 to 39 with COVID-19, enrolled during active disease. This chain's CDR3 is CASSPTETQYF. Written as DNA, the CDR3 is TGTGCCAGCTCTCCTACGGAGACCCAGTACTTC.